This TCR beta chain was sequenced during a study of PD-1 blockade in mismatch repair-deficient tumors. Study-wide background: Patients had over 10 mismatch repair-deficient cancer types, all previously treated and progressing.

The protocol was immunoSEQ multiplex PCR, while the TCRdb copy is restricted to in-frame clones and leaves out a portion. Of 100,000 to 150,000 clones listed, about 86% are singletons. General study findings and limits: Rapid post-treatment expansion, then contraction, generally preceding radiologic response, marked tumor-resident clones.

CDR3 length: 20 amino acids. All patients were mismatch repair deficient, assessed by either PCR or immunohistochemistry. Three pembrolizumab responders had their TCRs sequenced. This clone came up a few times. The antigen is not known. The sequencing used peripheral blood, collected 44 weeks after starting pembrolizumab. The receptor's source is an adult with mismatch repair-deficient cancer. The chain joins TRBV21-1 to TRBJ1-5; the table names TRBD1, a call not compared with the DNA. TRBV21-1 corresponds to a pseudogene. The CDR3 reads CASNNPTRPLNANSNQPQHF. The CDR3 DNA reads TGTGCCAGCAACAACCCGACAAGGCCTCTAAATGCAAATAGCAATCAGCCCCAGCATTTT.